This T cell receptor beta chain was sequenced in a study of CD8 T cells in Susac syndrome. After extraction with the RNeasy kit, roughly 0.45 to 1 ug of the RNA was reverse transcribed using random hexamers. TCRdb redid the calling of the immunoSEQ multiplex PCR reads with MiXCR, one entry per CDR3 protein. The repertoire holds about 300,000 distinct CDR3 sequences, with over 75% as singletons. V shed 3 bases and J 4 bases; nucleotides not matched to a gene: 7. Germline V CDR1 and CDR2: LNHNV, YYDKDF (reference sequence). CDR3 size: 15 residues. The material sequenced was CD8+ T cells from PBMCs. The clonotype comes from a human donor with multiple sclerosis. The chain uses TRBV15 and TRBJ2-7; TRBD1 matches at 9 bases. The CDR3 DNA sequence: TGTGCCACCAGCAGCGCAGGACAGGGGCTGTACGAGCAGTACTTC. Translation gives CATSSAGQGLYEQYF.